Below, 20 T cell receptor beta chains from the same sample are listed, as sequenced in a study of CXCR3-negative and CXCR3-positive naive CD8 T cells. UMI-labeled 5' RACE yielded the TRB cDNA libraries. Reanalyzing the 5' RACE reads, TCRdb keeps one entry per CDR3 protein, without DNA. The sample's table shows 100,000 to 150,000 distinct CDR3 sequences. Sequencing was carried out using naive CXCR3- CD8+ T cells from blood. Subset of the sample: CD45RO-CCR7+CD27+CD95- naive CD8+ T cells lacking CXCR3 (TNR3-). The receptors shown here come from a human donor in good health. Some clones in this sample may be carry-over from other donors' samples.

The CDR3 spells CATSDLGGGTGELFF. The J gene is TRBJ2-2, the V gene TRBV24-1; absent DNA, TCRdb's TRBD1 call cannot be checked. The CDR3 has 15 residues. Per the germline V gene, CDR1 is KGHDR and CDR2 is SFDVKD.

CDR3 sequence: CASSLGRGVYGYTF. The chain uses TRBV7-3 and TRBJ1-2; as DNA is missing, the TRBD1 call by TCRdb cannot be tested. CDR1 is SGHTA, CDR2 FQGTGA, per germline. The CDR3 has 14 residues.

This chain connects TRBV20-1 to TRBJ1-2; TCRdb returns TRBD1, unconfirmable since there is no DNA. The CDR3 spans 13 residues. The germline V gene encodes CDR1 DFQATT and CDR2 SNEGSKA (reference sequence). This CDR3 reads CSAPRTGGYGYTF.

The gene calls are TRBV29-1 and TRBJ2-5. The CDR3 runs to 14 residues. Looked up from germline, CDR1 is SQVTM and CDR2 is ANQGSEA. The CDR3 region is CSAETLGYQETQYF.

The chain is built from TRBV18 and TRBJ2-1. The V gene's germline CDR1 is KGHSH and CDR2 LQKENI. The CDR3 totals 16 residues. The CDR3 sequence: CASSPSGVARVDEQFF.

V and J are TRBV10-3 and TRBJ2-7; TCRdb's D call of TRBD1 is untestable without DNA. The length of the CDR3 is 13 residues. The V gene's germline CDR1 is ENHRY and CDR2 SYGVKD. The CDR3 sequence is CAISGGPPGEQYF.

This chain's CDR3 is CASSLDVDHPSFEQFF. The genes are TRBV7-9 and TRBJ2-1. Germline assignment: CDR1 SEHNR and CDR2 FQNEAQ (reference sequence). The CDR3 runs to 16 residues. The entire variable domain, with the rest obtained from reference TRBV7-9 and TRBJ2-1, is as follows: DTGVSQNPRHKITKRGQNVTFRCDPISEHNRLYWYRQTLGQGPEFLTYFQNEAQLEKSRLLSDRFSAERPKGSFSTLEIQRTEQGDSAMYLCASSLDVDHPSFEQFFGPGTRLTVL.

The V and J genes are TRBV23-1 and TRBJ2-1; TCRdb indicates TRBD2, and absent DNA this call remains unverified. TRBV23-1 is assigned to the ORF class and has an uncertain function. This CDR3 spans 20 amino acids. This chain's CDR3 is CASSQSLTSGRASGYNEQFF.

The CDR3 loop reads CAISDADRGYEQYF. The V and J genes are TRBV10-3 and TRBJ2-7. The CDR3 loop spans 14 amino acids. Germline V gene data show CDR1 as ENHRY and CDR2 as SYGVKD.

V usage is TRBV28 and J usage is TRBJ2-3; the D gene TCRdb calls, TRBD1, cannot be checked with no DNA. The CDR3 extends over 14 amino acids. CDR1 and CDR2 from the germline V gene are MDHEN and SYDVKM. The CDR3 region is CASSPGHYTDTQYF.

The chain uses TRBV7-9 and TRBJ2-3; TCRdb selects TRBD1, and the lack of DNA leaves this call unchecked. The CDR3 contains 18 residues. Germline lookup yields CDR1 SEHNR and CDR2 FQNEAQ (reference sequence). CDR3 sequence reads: CASSGITRGTGMTDTQYF.

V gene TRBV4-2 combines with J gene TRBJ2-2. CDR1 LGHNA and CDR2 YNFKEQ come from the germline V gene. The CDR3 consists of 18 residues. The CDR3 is CASSQDGHQVWLAGELFF.

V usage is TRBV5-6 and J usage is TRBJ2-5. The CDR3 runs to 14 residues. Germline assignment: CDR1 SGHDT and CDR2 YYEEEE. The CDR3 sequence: CASSLFQLRETQYF. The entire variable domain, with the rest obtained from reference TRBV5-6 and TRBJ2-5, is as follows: DAGVTQSPTHLIKTRGQQVTLRCSPKSGHDTVSWYQQALGQGPQFIFQYYEEEERQRGNFPDRFSGHQFPNYSSELNVNALLLGDSALYLCASSLFQLRETQYFGPGTRLLVL.

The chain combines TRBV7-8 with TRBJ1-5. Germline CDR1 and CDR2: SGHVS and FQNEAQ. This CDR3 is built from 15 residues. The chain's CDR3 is CASSFEARYNQPQHF.

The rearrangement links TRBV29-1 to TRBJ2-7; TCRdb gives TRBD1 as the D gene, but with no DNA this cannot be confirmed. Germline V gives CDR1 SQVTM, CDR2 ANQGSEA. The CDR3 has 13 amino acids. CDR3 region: CSVAVSGGYEQYF.

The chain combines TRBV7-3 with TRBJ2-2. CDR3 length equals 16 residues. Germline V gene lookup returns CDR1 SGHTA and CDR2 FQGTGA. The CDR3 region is CASSPQGVRDTGELFF. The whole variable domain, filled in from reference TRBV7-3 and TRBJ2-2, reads GAGVSQTPSNKVTEKGKYVELRCDPISGHTALYWYRQSLGQGPEFLIYFQGTGAADDSGLPNDRFFAVRPEGSVSTLKIQRTERGDSAVYLCASSPQGVRDTGELFFGEGSRLTVL.

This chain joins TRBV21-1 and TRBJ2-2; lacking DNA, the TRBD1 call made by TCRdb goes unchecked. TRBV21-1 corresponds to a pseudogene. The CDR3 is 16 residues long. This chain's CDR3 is CASSSRDSTNTGELFF.

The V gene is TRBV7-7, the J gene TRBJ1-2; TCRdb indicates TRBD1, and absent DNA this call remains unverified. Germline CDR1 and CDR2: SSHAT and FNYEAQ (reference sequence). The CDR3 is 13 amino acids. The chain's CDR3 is CASSLVTDYGYTF.

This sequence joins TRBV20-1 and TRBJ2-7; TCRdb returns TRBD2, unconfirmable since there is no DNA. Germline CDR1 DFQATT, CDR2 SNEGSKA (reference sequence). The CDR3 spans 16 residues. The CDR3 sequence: CSAAPFFLGRSYEQYF.

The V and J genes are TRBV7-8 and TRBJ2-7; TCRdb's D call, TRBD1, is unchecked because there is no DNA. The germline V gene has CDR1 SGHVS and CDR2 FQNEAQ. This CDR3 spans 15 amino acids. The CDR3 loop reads CASSLVETGGGEQYF. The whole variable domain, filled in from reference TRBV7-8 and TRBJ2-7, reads GAGVSQSPRYKVAKRGQDVALRCDPISGHVSLFWYQQALGQGPEFLTYFQNEAQLDKSGLPSDRFFAERPEGSVSTLKIQRTQQEDSAVYLCASSLVETGGGEQYFGPGTRLTVT.